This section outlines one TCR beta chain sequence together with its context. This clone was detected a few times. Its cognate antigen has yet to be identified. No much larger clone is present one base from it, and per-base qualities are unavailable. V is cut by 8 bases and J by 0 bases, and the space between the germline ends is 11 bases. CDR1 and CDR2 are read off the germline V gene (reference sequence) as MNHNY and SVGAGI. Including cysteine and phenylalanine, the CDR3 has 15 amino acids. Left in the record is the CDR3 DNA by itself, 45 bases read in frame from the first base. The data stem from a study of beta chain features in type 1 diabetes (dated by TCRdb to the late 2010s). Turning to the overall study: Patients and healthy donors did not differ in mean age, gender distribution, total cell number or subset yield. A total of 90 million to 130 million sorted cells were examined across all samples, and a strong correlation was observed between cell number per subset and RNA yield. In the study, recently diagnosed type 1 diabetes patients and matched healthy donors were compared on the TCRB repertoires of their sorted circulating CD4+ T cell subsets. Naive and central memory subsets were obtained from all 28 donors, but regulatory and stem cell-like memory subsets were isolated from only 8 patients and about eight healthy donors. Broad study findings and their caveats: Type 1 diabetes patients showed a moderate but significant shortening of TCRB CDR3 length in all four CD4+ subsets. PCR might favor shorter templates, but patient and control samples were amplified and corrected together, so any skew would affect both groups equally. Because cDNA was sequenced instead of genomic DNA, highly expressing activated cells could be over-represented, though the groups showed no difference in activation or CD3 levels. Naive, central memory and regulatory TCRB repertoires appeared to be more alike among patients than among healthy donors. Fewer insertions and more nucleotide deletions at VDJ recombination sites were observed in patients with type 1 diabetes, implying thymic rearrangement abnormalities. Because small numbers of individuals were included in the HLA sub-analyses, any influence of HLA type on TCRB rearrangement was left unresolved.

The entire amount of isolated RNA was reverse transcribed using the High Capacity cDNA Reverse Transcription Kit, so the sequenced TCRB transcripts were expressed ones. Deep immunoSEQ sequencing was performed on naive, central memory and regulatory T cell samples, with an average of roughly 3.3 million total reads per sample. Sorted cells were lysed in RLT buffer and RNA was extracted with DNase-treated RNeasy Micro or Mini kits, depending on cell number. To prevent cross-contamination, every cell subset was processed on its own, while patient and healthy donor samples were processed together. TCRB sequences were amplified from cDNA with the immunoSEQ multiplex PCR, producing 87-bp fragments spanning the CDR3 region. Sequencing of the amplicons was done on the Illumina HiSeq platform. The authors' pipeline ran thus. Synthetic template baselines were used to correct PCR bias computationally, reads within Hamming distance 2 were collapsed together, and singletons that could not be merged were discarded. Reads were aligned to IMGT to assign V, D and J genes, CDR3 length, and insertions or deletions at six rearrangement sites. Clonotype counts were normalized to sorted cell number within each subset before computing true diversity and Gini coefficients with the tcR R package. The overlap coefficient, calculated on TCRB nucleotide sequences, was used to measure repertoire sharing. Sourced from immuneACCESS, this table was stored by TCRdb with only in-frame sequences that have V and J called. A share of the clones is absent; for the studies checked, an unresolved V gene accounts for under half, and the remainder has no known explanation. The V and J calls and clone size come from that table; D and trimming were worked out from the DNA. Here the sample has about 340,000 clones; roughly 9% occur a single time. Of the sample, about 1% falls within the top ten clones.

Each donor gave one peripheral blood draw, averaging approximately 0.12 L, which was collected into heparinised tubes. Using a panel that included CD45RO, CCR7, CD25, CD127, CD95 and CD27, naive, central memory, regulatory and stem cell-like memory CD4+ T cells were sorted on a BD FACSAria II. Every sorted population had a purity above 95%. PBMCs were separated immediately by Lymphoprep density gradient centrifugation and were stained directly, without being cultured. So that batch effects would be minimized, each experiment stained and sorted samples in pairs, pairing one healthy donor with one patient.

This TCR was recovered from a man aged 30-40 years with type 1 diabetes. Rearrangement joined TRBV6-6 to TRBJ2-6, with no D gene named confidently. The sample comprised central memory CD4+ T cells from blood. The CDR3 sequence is CASLRRYSGANVLTF. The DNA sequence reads TGTGCCAGCCTTAGACGGTACTCTGGGGCCAACGTCCTGACTTTC.